The rows below give T cell receptor beta chains drawn from one sample of a study of graft-versus-host responses after intestinal transplantation. Antigens for these TCRs are unknown. TCRdb keeps only in-frame clones here, not all; method: immunoSEQ multiplex PCR. The data show some 100,000 clones, roughly 84% seen once. The starting material was unstimulated CD4+ T cells sorted from spleen or lymph node cells, obtained before transplant. The receptors come from a human donor who was the organ donor for an intestinal transplant. Both conserved end residues are part of each CDR3. D genes are given only for firm matches. Rows give clone size only sometimes, using once, few, many, or a class for an expanded clone.

-	TRBJ1-4	TRBV30	TRBD1	TGTGCCGGGGAGACAGGGGTTGGGGCTGAAAAACTGTTTTTT	CAGETGVGAEKLFF
-	TRBJ1-4	TRBV7-3	-	TGTGCCAGCAGCCCAGTGGGCGGGGAAAAACTGTTTTTT	CASSPVGGEKLFF
-	TRBJ2-5	TRBV7-6	-	TGTGCCAGCAGCTTAAAAGAGACCCAGTACTTC	CASSLKETQYF
-	TRBJ2-5	TRBV6-5	-	TGTGCCAGCAGTTATGAACGGGGAGGCGAGACCCAGTACTTC	CASSYERGGETQYF
-	TRBJ2-2	TRBV19	-	TGTGCCAGTAGTAAAACTAGCCCCGTTGACACCGGGGAGCTGTTTTTT	CASSKTSPVDTGELFF
-	TRBJ1-3	TRBV5-6	-	TGTGCCAGCACCGAAGGACCCACCTCTGGAAACACCATATATTTT	CASTEGPTSGNTIYF
-	TRBJ2-7	TRBV4-1	-	TGCGCCAGCAGCCAAGTTTTGGGCGAGCAGTACTTC	CASSQVLGEQYF
-	TRBJ2-1	TRBV7-9	-	TGTGCCAGCAGCTTAAGGGGTAGTCGGGAAACCAGGAGGATAAATGAGCAGTTCTTC	CASSLRGSRETRRINEQFF
few	TRBJ1-4	TRBV5-1	-	TGCGCCAGCAGTCCCAAGGGGGAAAAACTGTTTTTT	CASSPKGEKLFF
-	TRBJ1-2	TRBV30	TRBD1	TGTGCCTGGTACAGGGGAGATGGCTACACCTTC	CAWYRGDGYTF
-	TRBJ2-3	TRBV2	-	TGTGCCAGCACCCGGGACTCTCACGAGGATTTT	CASTRDSHEDF
few	TRBJ2-3	TRBV5-6	-	TGTGCCAGCAGCGGCGTACAGGGAAGTGACGGCACAGATACGCAGTATTTT	CASSGVQGSDGTDTQYF
-	TRBJ1-2	TRBV19	-	TGTGCCAGCCCCAGCACTAACTATGGCTACACCTTC	CASPSTNYGYTF
-	TRBJ1-5	TRBV5-5	-	TGTGCCAGCAGCTTGGGTGGTCAGGGGTCCAATCAGCCCCAGCATTTT	CASSLGGQGSNQPQHF
-	TRBJ1-4	TRBV6-9	-	TGTGCCAGCAGTTATCCCGACACCGATAATGAAAAACTGTTTTTT	CASSYPDTDNEKLFF
-	TRBJ2-7	TRBV19	TRBD1	TGTGCCAGTAGACAGGGGATGAATGCCTACGAGCAGTACTTC	CASRQGMNAYEQYF
-	TRBJ1-6	TRBV9	TRBD1	TGTGCCAGCAGCGTCGGACAGGGTGGTTATAATTCACCCCTCCACTTT	CASSVGQGGYNSPLHF
-	TRBJ1-5	TRBV25-1	-	TGTGCCAGCAACATGGGCAATCAGCCCCAGCATTTT	CASNMGNQPQHF
-	TRBJ2-5	TRBV19	-	TGTGCCAGTAGTATAGTACCATGGAGTTTTCGGGAGCAGTACTTC	CASSIVPWSFREQYF
-	TRBJ1-2	TRBV5-6	TRBD1	TGTGCCAGCAGCTGGAGGGACAGGGGGCGATGGTATGGCTACACCTTC	CASSWRDRGRWYGYTF
-	TRBJ1-1	TRBV25-1	TRBD1	TGTGCCAGCAGTCCCCGACAGGGGAGTGGGAACACTGAAGCTTTCTTT	CASSPRQGSGNTEAFF
-	TRBJ1-1	TRBV30	-	TGTGCCTGGACGACGGGCGGGTGGGACACTGAAGCTTTCTTT	CAWTTGGWDTEAFF
few	TRBJ1-2	TRBV19	-	TGTGCCAGTAGTTCAGCTCTCGACAGCTACTATGGCTACACCTTC	CASSSALDSYYGYTF
-	TRBJ2-7	TRBV6-5	-	TGTGCCAGCAGTTCAGCCCGGGCCCTCTACGAGCAGTACTTC	CASSSARALYEQYF
-	TRBJ2-1	TRBV2	-	TGTGCCAGCAGTGAACAGTACCTTGAGCAGTTCTTC	CASSEQYLEQFF
-	TRBJ1-5	TRBV7-2	-	TGTGCCAGCAGCTTATCAGGGTCGGGGAGCAATCAGCCCCAGCATTTT	CASSLSGSGSNQPQHF
few	TRBJ2-1	TRBV14	-	TGTGCCGGACCGAGTGGCTATGAGCAGTTCTTC	CAGPSGYEQFF
-	TRBJ1-1	TRBV6-1	-	TGTGCCAGCAGGGGGCTGGGGAACACTGAAGCTTTCTTT	CASRGLGNTEAFF
-	TRBJ2-7	TRBV18	TRBD1	TGTGCCAGCTCACCTGGACAGGGGCCCTACGAGCAGTACTTC	CASSPGQGPYEQYF
-	TRBJ2-1	TRBV7-2	TRBD2	TGTGCCAGCAGCCCACGACTAGCGGGGGCGGCGGCCACTGAGCAGTTCTTC	CASSPRLAGAAATEQFF